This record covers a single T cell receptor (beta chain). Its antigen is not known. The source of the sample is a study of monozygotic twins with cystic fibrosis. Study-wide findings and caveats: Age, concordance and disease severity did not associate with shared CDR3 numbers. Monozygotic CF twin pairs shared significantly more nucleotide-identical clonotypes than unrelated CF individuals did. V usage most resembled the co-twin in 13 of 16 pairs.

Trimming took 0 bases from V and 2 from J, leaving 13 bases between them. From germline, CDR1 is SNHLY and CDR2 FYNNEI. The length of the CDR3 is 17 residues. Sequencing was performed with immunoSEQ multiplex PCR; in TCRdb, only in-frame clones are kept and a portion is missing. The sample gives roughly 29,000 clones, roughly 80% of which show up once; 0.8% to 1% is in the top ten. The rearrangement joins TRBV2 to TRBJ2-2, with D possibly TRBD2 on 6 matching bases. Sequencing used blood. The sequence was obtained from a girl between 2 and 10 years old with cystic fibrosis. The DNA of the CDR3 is TGTGCCAGCAGTGAAGCGCCGGGACTCACAAACACCGGGGAGCTGTTTTTT. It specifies CASSEAPGLTNTGELFF.